What follows are 23 T cell receptor beta chains derived from one specimen sequenced in a study of beta chain features in type 1 diabetes. Overall study results and limits: Patients with Type 1 diabetes showed moderately but significantly shorter TCRB CDR3s in all four CD4+ subsets.

Their antigens are not known. Expressed TCRB transcripts were sequenced, since all the RNA that had been isolated was reverse transcribed. Profiled with immunoSEQ multiplex PCR; TCRdb holds only in-frame clones, not every one. The data show about 190,000 clones, over 6% seen once. What was sequenced was central memory CD4+ T cells from blood. The receptors stem from a man between 18 and 29 years old with type 1 diabetes.

This clone was recorded a few times. This chain connects TRBV30 to TRBJ2-5; no clear D. The CDR3 is 13 amino acids. Trimming pared 2 bases from V and 1 base from J, leaving 8 bases between. From germline, CDR1 is GTSNPN and CDR2 SVGIG (reference sequence). CDR3 in DNA: TGTGCCTGGAGTCAGTATGCCCAAGAGACCCAGTACTTC. The encoded protein is CAWSQYAQETQYF.

This clone was seen at least ten times. The CDR3 region is CSVVGNSGETQYF. DNA of the CDR3: TGCAGCGTTGTCGGGAACAGCGGAGAGACCCAGTACTTC. The V and J genes are TRBV29-1 and TRBJ2-5, with D tentatively TRBD2 (5 bases). Germline lookup yields CDR1 SQVTM and CDR2 ANQGSEA. V lost 4 bases to trimming and J lost 4 bases, with 13 bases between them. The CDR3 has 13 amino acids.

CDR3 protein: CASSSGLAGVRDTQYF. The CDR3 DNA sequence: TGTGCCAGCAGCTCCGGACTAGCGGGAGTTAGAGATACGCAGTATTTT. The chain combines TRBV11-1 with TRBJ2-3; 13 bases match TRBD2. This CDR3 spans 16 amino acids. Trimming removed 4 bases from V and 5 bases from J; junction bases left unmatched: 6. Germline CDR1 SGHAT, CDR2 FQDESV (reference sequence).

This clone was picked up a small number of times. The chain employs TRBV4-3 and TRBJ2-1; D uncertain. The germline gives CDR1 LGHNA, CDR2 YSLEER. This CDR3 is built from 14 residues. The ends were cut back, 5 bases at V and 8 bases at J, with 16 bases in the middle. This CDR3 reads CASSLEPANDEQFF. CDR3 coding DNA: TGCGCCAGCAGCTTGGAGCCAGCGAACGATGAGCAGTTCTTC.

This clone was detected ten times or more. This chain connects TRBV4-2 to TRBJ2-7, with D possibly being TRBD1 (5 bases). V was clipped by 2 bases and J by 0 bases, with 20 bases between them. The CDR3 is 18 residues long. Germline CDR1 reads LGHNA; CDR2 reads YNFKEQ. The CDR3 DNA reads TGTGCCAGCAGCCAAACCCGCCTTCTGCAGGGAAGCTCCTACGAGCAGTACTTC. It is translated as CASSQTRLLQGSSYEQYF.

This clone was counted ten times or more. V is TRBV27 and J is TRBJ1-1; D is uncertain. The germline gives CDR1 MNHEY, CDR2 SMNVEV (reference sequence). CDR3 length: 12 residues. V gave up 5 bases and J gave up 9 bases, with 13 bases separating them. The DNA of the CDR3 is TGTGCCAGCAGTCCCCAAGGAGCGAAAGCTTTCTTT. Its protein is CASSPQGAKAFF.

A single count supports this clone. The chain recombines TRBV18 with TRBJ2-5, with 11 bases aligning to TRBD2. J was trimmed by 0 bases and V by 5 bases; bases with no gene match: 5. CDR3 length equals 16 residues. Germline lookup yields CDR1 KGHSH and CDR2 LQKENI. The CDR3 loop reads CASSETSGAYQETQYF. Written as DNA, the CDR3 is TGTGCCAGCTCAGAGACTAGCGGGGCTTACCAAGAGACCCAGTACTTC.

The CDR3 coding sequence is TGTGCCAGCGCCGCAGCTGGCGGGGGATCAGATACGCAGTATTTT. Translation: CASAAAGGGSDTQYF. The V call is TRBV6-6, the J call TRBJ2-3; 7 bases line up with TRBD2. The length of the CDR3 is 15 residues. CDR1 and CDR2 (germline): MNHNY, SVGAGI (reference sequence). V gave up 8 bases and J gave up 4 bases; unmatched junction bases: 12.

This clone was counted between two and nine times. The chain has TRBV18 and TRBJ2-7, with 8 positions matching TRBD1. Germline V gene sequence: CDR1 KGHSH, CDR2 LQKENI. The CDR3 is made up of 14 amino acids. The V gene end was trimmed by 6 bases and the J gene end by 2 bases; junction bases not matched to a gene: 6. DNA of the CDR3: TGTGCCAGCTCGGGTCGGACAGGGACCTACGAGCAGTACTTC. This sequence encodes CASSGRTGTYEQYF.

The DNA of the CDR3 is TGTGCCAGCGGGTACACCGCGGGCGGGCAGTACTTC. This codes for CASGYTAGGQYF. This chain joins TRBV2 and TRBJ2-7, with D tentatively TRBD2 (5 bases). CDR1 SNHLY and CDR2 FYNNEI come from the germline V gene. Trimming stripped 8 bases from V and 9 bases from J, with 17 bases between. This CDR3 has 12 amino acids. The full variable domain, its missing parts supplied by reference TRBV2 and TRBJ2-7, is EPEVTQTPSHQVTQMGQEVILRCVPISNHLYFYWYRQILGQKVEFLVSFYNNEISEKSEIFDDQFSVERPDGSNFTLKIRSTKLEDSAMYFCASGYTAGGQYFGPGTRLTVT.

This rearrangement joins TRBV6-5 to TRBJ2-2; maybe TRBD1 (5 bases). Germline loops: CDR1 MNHEY, CDR2 SVGAGI. V was trimmed by 0 bases and J by 8 bases, leaving 13 bases between them. There are 15 residues in the CDR3. The CDR3 sequence is CASSYSTQGDGELFF. In DNA, the CDR3 is TGTGCCAGCAGTTACTCGACCCAAGGGGATGGGGAGCTGTTTTTT.

The J gene is TRBJ2-1, the V gene TRBV5-4, with D perhaps matching TRBD2 (6 bases). Trimming removed 4 bases from V and 0 bases from J, with 11 bases in between. Germline assignment: CDR1 SGHNT and CDR2 YYREEE (reference sequence). This CDR3 region has 15 residues. The CDR3 DNA reads TGTGCCAGCAGCCCGCTCGGGAGCTCCTACAATGAGCAGTTCTTC. Translation gives CASSPLGSSYNEQFF.

This clone occurred a few times. The chain carries TRBV5-8 and TRBJ1-2; D is ambiguous. Looked up from germline, CDR1 is SGHTS and CDR2 is YDEGEE. This CDR3 has 11 residues. V shed 2 bases and J shed 8 bases, with 7 bases lying between them. The CDR3 region has the DNA TGTGCCAGCAGCTTCAGGCTAGGCTACACCTTC. As protein: CASSFRLGYTF.

In DNA, the CDR3 is TGTGCCAGCAGCCGCCCGGGACTAGCGGGGGAAGAGACCCAGTACTTC. Amino acids: CASSRPGLAGEETQYF. The chain is built from TRBV7-2 and TRBJ2-5; 14 bases fit TRBD2. V lost 5 bases, J lost 3 bases, and 5 bases stayed unmatched. Germline V gene data show CDR1 as SGHTA and CDR2 as FQGNSA. This CDR3 contains 16 residues.

This clone was counted ten times or more. The rearrangement joins TRBV4-3 to TRBJ2-2, with 7 bases that match TRBD1. With V trimmed by 2 bases and J by 2 bases, 8 bases remained unmatched. CDR3 length: 17 amino acids. The germline V gene has CDR1 LGHNA and CDR2 YSLEER. The CDR3 region is CASSQLTGRTNTGELFF. The CDR3 bases are TGCGCCAGCAGCCAACTGACAGGGCGAACCAACACCGGGGAGCTGTTTTTT.

This clone was detected only a few times. V is TRBV4-3 and J is TRBJ1-6, with 7 positions matching TRBD1. J gave up 10 bases and V 0 bases, and 9 bases lay outside the gene matches. This CDR3 has 16 amino acids. The germline V gene encodes CDR1 LGHNA and CDR2 YSLEER. The CDR3 DNA sequence: TGCGCCAGCAGCCAAGATCCCCAGGGGGAAGGATCACCCCTCCACTTT. As protein: CASSQDPQGEGSPLHF.

This sequence joins TRBV7-6 and TRBJ2-5; no reliable D call. This CDR3 region has 14 residues. The V gene's germline CDR1 is SGHVS and CDR2 FNYEAQ. Deletions cut 0 bases from V and 4 bases from J, with 9 bases between. The CDR3 loop reads CASSLAWPGETQYF. CDR3 coding DNA: TGTGCCAGCAGCTTAGCTTGGCCGGGAGAGACCCAGTACTTC.

The chain links TRBV7-2 to TRBJ2-1, with TRBD2 matching over 11 bases. The CDR3 has 17 amino acids. V lost 4 bases to trimming and J lost 3 bases; unmatched junction nucleotides: 8. Per the germline V gene, CDR1 is SGHTA and CDR2 is FQGNSA. CDR3 nucleotide sequence: TGTGCCAGCAGCTCCACCCTAGCGGGGGGTGACTACAATGAGCAGTTCTTC. Translation gives CASSSTLAGGDYNEQFF.

This clone was observed a handful of times. This chain connects TRBV5-4 to TRBJ2-3; the D is unclear. The CDR3 is 15 residues long. Germline V gene data show CDR1 as SGHNT and CDR2 as YYREEE (reference sequence). Trimming pared 0 bases from V and 0 bases from J, leaving 8 bases between. The CDR3 coding sequence is TGTGCCAGCAGCTTGGGTCCAGTCAGCACAGATACGCAGTATTTT. Residues: CASSLGPVSTDTQYF.

In its sample, this clone was seen a few times. The chain recombines TRBV27 with TRBJ1-4; D may be TRBD1 (5 bases). Trimming stripped 5 bases from V and 7 bases from J, with 14 bases between. The CDR3 consists of 14 residues. Per germline, CDR1 MNHEY and CDR2 SMNVEV (reference sequence). CDR3 coding DNA: TGTGCCAGCAGTCCCCGGAGACAGTTTGAAAAACTGTTTTTT. It specifies CASSPRRQFEKLFF.

The rearrangement uses TRBV10-3 and TRBJ1-5; TRBD1 aligns across 8 bases. CDR3 length: 14 residues. Trimming at V came to 3 bases and at J to 8 bases, leaving 6 bases not matched to a gene. Germline V gene data show CDR1 as ENHRY and CDR2 as SYGVKD. The CDR3 bases are TGTGCCATCAGTGAAATGCAGGGGGCTGAGCCCCAGCATTTT. Amino acid sequence: CAISEMQGAEPQHF.

The chain joins TRBV29-1 to TRBJ2-1; 8 bases map to TRBD2. With V trimmed by 3 bases and J by 7 bases, 5 bases remained unmatched. The V gene's germline CDR1 is SQVTM and CDR2 ANQGSEA. The CDR3 has 13 residues. The CDR3 nucleotides read TGCAGCGTTGACACGGGCGGGAGGAATGAGCAGTTCTTC. Translated, it gives CSVDTGGRNEQFF.

V is TRBV9 and J is TRBJ1-4, with D perhaps TRBD1 (6 bases). In germline, CDR1 is SGDLS, CDR2 YYNGEE. V was shortened by 3 bases and J by 6 bases, with 18 bases between the two germline ends. This CDR3 contains 16 residues. CDR3 in amino acids: CASSATLGQGDEKLFF. In DNA form, the CDR3 reads TGTGCCAGCAGCGCCACACTGGGACAAGGGGATGAAAAACTGTTTTTT. The variable domain in full, with the rest retrieved from reference TRBV9 and TRBJ1-4, is DSGVTQTPKHLITATGQRVTLRCSPRSGDLSVYWYQQSLDQGLQFLIQYYNGEERAKGNILERFSAQQFPDLHSELNLSSLELGDSALYFCASSATLGQGDEKLFFGSGTQLSVL.